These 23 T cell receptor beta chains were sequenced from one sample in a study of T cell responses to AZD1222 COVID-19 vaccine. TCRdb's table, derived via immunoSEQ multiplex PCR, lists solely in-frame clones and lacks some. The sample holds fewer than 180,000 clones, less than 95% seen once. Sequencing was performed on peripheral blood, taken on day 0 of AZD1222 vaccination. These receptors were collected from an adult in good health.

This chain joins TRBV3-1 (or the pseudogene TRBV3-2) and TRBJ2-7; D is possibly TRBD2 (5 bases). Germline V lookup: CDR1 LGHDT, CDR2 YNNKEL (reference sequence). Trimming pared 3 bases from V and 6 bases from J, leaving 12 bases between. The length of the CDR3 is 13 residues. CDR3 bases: TGTGCCAGCAGCCAGTTCTTAGGAGGCGAGCAGTACGTC. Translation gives CASSQFLGGEQYV.

The chain's CDR3 is CASSLTGDGTETQYF. CDR3 nucleotide sequence: TGTGCCAGCAGCTTAACCGGGGACGGGACAGAGACCCAGTACTTC. The chain combines TRBV7-3 with TRBJ2-5, with D perhaps matching TRBD1 or TRBD2 (5 bases each). CDR1 SGHTA and CDR2 FQGTGA come from the germline V gene. The CDR3 runs to 15 residues. The germline V and J ends were trimmed by 0 bases and 4 bases, with 12 bases remaining between them.

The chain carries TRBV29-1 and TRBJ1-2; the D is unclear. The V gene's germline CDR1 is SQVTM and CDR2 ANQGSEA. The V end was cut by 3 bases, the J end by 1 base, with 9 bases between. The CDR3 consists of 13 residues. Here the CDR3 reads CSVDYGGNYGYTF. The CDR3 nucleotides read TGCAGCGTTGATTATGGCGGTAACTATGGCTACACCTTC.

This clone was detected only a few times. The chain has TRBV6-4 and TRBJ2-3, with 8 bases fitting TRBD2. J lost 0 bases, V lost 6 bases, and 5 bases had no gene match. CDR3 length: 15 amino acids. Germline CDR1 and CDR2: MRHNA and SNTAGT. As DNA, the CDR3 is TGTGCCAGCAGCGTCGGACTAGCTAGCACAGATACGCAGTATTTT. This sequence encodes CASSVGLASTDTQYF.

The CDR3 bases are TGTGCCAGCAGCTTATGGGGACTAGAAAAAAGTAGAGATACGCAGTATTTT. This gives the protein CASSLWGLEKSRDTQYF. The rearrangement links TRBV7-8 to TRBJ2-3, with 8 bases identical to TRBD2. Per germline, CDR1 SGHVS and CDR2 FQNEAQ. V was pared by 2 bases and J by 5 bases, with 12 bases of the junction left unmatched. This CDR3 comprises 17 residues.

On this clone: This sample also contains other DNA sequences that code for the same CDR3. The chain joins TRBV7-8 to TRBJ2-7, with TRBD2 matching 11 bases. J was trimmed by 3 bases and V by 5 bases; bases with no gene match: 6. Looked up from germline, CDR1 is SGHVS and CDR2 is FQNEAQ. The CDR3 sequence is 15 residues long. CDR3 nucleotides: TGTGCCAGCAGCCCGACCGGGACTAGCGGCTACGAGCAGTACGTC. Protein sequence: CASSPTGTSGYEQYV.

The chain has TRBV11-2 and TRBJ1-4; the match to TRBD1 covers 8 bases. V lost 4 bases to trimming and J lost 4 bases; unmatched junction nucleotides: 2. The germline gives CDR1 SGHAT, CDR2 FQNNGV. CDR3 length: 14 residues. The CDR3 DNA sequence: TGTGCCAGCAGCTCGGGACAGGTTAATGAAAAACTGTTTTTT. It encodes CASSSGQVNEKLFF.

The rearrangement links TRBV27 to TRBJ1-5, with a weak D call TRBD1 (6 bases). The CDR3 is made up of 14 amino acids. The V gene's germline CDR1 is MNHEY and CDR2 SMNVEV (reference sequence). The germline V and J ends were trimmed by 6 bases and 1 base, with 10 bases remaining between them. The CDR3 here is CASSRQVSNQPQHF. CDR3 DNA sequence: TGTGCCAGCAGCCGACAGGTGAGCAATCAGCCCCAGCATTTT.

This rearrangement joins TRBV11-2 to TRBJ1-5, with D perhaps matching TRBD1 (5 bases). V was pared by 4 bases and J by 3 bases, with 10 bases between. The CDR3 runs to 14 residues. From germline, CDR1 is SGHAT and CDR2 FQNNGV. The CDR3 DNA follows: TGTGCCAGCAGCTCTGTAGGGGTCAATCAGCCCCAGCATTTT. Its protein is CASSSVGVNQPQHF.

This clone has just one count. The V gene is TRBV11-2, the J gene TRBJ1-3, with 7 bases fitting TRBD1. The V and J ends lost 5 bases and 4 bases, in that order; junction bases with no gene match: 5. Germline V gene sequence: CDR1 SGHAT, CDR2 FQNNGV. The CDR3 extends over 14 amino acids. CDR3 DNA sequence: TGTGCCAGCAGCGCCGACAGGGCGGGAAACACCATATATTTT. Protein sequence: CASSADRAGNTIYF. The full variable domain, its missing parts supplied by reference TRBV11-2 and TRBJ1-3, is EAGVAQSPRYKIIEKRQSVAFWCNPISGHATLYWYQQILGQGPKLLIQFQNNGVVDDSQLPKDRFSAERLKGVDSTLKIQPAKLEDSAVYLCASSADRAGNTIYFGEGSWLTVV.

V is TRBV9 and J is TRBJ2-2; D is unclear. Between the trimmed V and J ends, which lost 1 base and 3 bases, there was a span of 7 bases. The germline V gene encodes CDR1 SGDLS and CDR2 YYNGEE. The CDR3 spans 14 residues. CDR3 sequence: CASSVRVYTGELFF. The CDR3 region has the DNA TGTGCCAGCAGCGTACGCGTTTACACCGGGGAGCTGTTTTTT.

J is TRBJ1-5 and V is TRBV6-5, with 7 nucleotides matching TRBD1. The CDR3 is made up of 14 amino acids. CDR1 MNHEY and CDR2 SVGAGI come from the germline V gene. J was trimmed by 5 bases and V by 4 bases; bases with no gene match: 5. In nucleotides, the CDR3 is TGTGCCAGCAGTTGGGGCAGGGGGGATCAGCCCCAGCATTTT. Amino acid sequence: CASSWGRGDQPQHF.

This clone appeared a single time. The CDR3 nucleotides are TGTGCCAGCAGTTACCCAGGACAGGGGCCTGTAGCCAAAAACATTCAGTACTTC. This encodes CASSYPGQGPVAKNIQYF. J is TRBJ2-4 and V is TRBV6-2 or TRBV6-3, with 9 bases aligning to TRBD1. After removal of 2 bases from V and 0 bases from J, the junction contained 8 bases not matched to a gene. The germline V gene encodes CDR1 MNHEY and CDR2 SVGEGT. The CDR3 has 18 residues.

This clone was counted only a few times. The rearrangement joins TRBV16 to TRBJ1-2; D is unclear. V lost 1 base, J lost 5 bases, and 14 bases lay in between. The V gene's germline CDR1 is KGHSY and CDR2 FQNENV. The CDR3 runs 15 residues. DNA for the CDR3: TGTGCCAGCAGCCAATGGCCGGGTACAGATTATGGCTACACCTTC. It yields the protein CASSQWPGTDYGYTF.

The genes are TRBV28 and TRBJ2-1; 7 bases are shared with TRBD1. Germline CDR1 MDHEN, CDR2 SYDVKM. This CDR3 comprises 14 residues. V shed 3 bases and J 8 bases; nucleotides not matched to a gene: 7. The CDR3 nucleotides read TGTGCCAGCAGTTTCGAGGGGGCCCTCTATGAGCAGTTCTTC. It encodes CASSFEGALYEQFF.

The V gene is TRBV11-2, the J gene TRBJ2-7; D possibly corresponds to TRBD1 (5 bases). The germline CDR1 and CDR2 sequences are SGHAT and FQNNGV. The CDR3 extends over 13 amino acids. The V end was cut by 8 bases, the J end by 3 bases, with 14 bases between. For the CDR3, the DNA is TGTGCCAGCGGTAAAGGGGTTGACTACGAGCAGTACGTC. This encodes CASGKGVDYEQYV.

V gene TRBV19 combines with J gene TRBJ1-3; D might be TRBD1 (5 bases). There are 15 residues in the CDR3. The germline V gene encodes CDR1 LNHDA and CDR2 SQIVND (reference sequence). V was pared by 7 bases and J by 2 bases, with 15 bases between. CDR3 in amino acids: CASTFGGFAGNTIYF. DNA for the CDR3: TGTGCCAGTACCTTCGGGGGATTTGCTGGAAACACCATATATTTT.

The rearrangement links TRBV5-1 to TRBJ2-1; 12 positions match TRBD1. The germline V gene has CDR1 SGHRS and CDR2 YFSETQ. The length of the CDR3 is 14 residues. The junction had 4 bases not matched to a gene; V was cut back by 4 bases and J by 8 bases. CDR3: CASSQGTGGYEQFF. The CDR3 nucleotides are TGCGCCAGCAGCCAGGGGACAGGGGGCTATGAGCAGTTCTTC.

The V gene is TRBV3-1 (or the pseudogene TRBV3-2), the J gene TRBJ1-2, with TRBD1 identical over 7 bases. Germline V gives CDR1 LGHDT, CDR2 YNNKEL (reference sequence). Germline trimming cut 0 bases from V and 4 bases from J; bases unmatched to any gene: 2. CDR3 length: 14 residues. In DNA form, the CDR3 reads TGTGCCAGCAGCCAAGACAGGGGGTCCTATGGCTACACCTTC. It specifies CASSQDRGSYGYTF.

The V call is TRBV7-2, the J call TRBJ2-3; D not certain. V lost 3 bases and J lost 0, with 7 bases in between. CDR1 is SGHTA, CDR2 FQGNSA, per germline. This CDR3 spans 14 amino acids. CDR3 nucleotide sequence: TGTGCCAGCAGCTTGGGATTAAGCACAGATACGCAGTATTTT. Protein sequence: CASSLGLSTDTQYF.

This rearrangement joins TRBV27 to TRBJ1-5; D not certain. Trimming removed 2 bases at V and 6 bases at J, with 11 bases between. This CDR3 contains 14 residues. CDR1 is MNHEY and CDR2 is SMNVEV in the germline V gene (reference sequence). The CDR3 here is CASSLALVGQPQHF. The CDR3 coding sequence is TGTGCCAGCAGTTTAGCCTTAGTTGGTCAGCCCCAGCATTTT.

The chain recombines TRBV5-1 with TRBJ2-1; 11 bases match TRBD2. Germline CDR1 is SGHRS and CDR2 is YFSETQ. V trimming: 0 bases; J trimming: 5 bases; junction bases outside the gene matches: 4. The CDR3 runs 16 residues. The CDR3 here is CASSLVLAGGNNEQFF. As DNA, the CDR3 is TGCGCCAGCAGCTTGGTCCTAGCGGGGGGAAACAATGAGCAGTTCTTC.

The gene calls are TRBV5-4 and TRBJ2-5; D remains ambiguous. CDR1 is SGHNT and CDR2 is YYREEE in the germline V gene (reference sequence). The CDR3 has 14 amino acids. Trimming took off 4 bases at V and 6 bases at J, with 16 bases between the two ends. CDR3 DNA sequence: TGTGCCAGCAGCCCACCGGCGGCTGAAAAGACCCAGTACTTC. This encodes CASSPPAAEKTQYF. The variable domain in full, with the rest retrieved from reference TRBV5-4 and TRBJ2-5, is ETGVTQSPTHLIKTRGQQVTLRCSSQSGHNTVSWYQQALGQGPQFIFQYYREEENGRGNFPPRFSGLQFPNYSSELNVNALELDDSALYLCASSPPAAEKTQYFGPGTRLLVL.